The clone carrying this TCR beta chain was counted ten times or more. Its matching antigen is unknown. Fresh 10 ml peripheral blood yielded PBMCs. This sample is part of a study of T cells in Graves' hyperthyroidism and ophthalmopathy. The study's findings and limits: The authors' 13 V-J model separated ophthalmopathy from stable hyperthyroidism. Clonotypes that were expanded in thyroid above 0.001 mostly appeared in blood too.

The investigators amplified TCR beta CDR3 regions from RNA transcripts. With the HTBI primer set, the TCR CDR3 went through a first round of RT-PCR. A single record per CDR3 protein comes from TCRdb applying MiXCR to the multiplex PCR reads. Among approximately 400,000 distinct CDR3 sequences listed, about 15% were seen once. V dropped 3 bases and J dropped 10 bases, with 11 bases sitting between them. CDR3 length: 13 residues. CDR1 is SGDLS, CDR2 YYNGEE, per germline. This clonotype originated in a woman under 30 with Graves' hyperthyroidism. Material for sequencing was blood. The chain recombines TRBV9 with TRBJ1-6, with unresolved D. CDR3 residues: CASSGRVGSPLHF. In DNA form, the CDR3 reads TGTGCCAGCAGCGGCCGGGTGGGGTCACCCCTCCACTTT.